This T cell receptor beta chain was found in a study of early T cells in non-severe SARS-CoV-2 infection. Overall study context: Sequencing was performed on bulk RNA from unsorted whole blood, leaving chains unpaired.

V lost 1 base to trimming and J lost 7 bases; unmatched junction nucleotides: 6. The germline CDR1 and CDR2 sequences are SGHTA and FQGNSA. CDR3 length: 14 amino acids. This clonotype was seen at least ten times. Attached unique molecular identifiers marked individual cDNA molecules. TCRdb re-called the 5' RACE reads through MiXCR, storing one row per CDR3 protein. The data show about 29,000 distinct CDR3 sequences, under 6% seen once. This chain connects TRBV7-2 to TRBJ2-5; 7 nucleotides line up with TRBD2. Sequencing was performed on whole blood. The receptor comes from an adult who was a healthcare worker with PCR-confirmed SARS-CoV-2 infection or an uninfected control (not recorded which). The chain's CDR3 is CASSLVAGVWTQYF. DNA for the CDR3: TGTGCCAGCAGCTTAGTGGCGGGGGTATGGACCCAGTACTTC.